Listed here are 24 T cell receptor beta chains from one sample, sequenced in a study of shared clonotypes between healthy human individuals. The table came from immunoSEQ multiplex PCR; TCRdb's copy has only in-frame clones and leaves some out. The sample shows some 1,900,000 clones, over 85% of them seen only once. As defined, naive CD8 cells were CD45RO-negative and positively selected for CCR7, with terminally differentiated effector memory CD45RA+ cells excluded. The sequenced sample consisted of naive CD8+ T cells sorted from blood. All receptors come from a young man in good health.

On this clone itself: Other DNA sequences in this specimen translate into the identical CDR3. The chain has TRBV9 and TRBJ2-5; no definite D call. From germline, CDR1 is SGDLS and CDR2 YYNGEE. Trimming cost V 2 bases and J 3 bases, with 8 bases left between them. There are 13 residues in the CDR3. CDR3 coding DNA: TGTGCCAGCAGCGTCGGTGGGGAAGAGACCCAGTACTTC. Protein: CASSVGGEETQYF.

This chain links TRBV5-1 with TRBJ2-7; D possibly uses TRBD1 or TRBD2 (5 bases each). This CDR3 has 14 residues. Germline-derived CDR1 and CDR2 are SGHRS and YFSETQ. Trimming cost V 3 bases and J 5 bases, with 15 bases left between them. CDR3 residues: CASSSGTVSDEQYF. The CDR3 region has the DNA TGCGCCAGCAGCTCTGGGACCGTTAGTGACGAGCAGTACTTC.

As for this clone: Additional DNA sequences in this sample encode the identical CDR3. The J gene is TRBJ2-5, the V gene TRBV14; the D is unclear. CDR3 length equals 12 residues. Germline V gene lookup returns CDR1 SGHDN and CDR2 FVKESK. V was clipped by 0 bases and J by 7 bases, with 6 bases between them. The CDR3 loop is CASSQDLWTQYF. In DNA, the CDR3 is TGTGCCAGCAGCCAAGACTTATGGACCCAGTACTTC.

The V gene is TRBV10-1, the J gene TRBJ2-7, with no clear D. Deletions cut 3 bases from V and 0 bases from J, with 9 bases between. The germline V gene encodes CDR1 WNHNN and CDR2 SYGVQD (reference sequence). The CDR3 extends over 14 amino acids. The DNA of the CDR3 is TGCGCCAGCAGTGACGAAGGAAGCTCCTACGAGCAGTACTTC. This codes for CASSDEGSSYEQYF.

V gene TRBV5-1 combines with J gene TRBJ1-1; TRBD1 matches 11 bases. Looked up from germline, CDR1 is SGHRS and CDR2 is YFSETQ. The CDR3 loop spans 16 amino acids. V was pared by 5 bases and J by 0 bases, with 6 bases of the junction left unmatched. This chain's CDR3 is CASSSGTGGMNTEAFF. CDR3 nucleotide sequence: TGCGCCAGCAGTTCCGGGACAGGGGGGATGAACACTGAAGCTTTCTTT.

The chain uses TRBV9 and TRBJ2-7; TRBD1 aligns across 10 bases. Germline CDR1 reads SGDLS; CDR2 reads YYNGEE. Trimming cost V 4 bases and J 6 bases; bases outside gene matches: 7. The CDR3 runs 14 residues. The CDR3: CASSPWDRGGEQYF. CDR3 DNA: TGTGCCAGCAGCCCCTGGGACAGGGGAGGCGAGCAGTACTTC.

This clone was seen just once. The same CDR3 arises from other DNA sequences in this sample as well. The chain has TRBV27 and TRBJ2-3; D could derive from TRBD1 or TRBD2 (5 bases each). The germline CDR1 and CDR2 sequences are MNHEY and SMNVEV (reference sequence). Trimming removed 6 bases from V and 2 bases from J, with 6 bases in between. CDR3 length equals 12 residues. In DNA form, the CDR3 reads TGTGCCAGCAGCGGGGCCACAGATACGCAGTATTTT. Its protein is CASSGATDTQYF.

This chain links TRBV6-1 with TRBJ1-1, with D hard to call. Per the germline V gene, CDR1 is MNHNS and CDR2 is SASEGT. The CDR3 totals 15 residues. V gave up 1 base and J gave up 7 bases, with 16 bases separating them. CDR3 region: CASSEGDWQPREAFF. The CDR3 coding sequence is TGTGCCAGCAGTGAAGGGGATTGGCAGCCACGTGAAGCTTTCTTT.

Of note for this clone: This CDR3 is also generated by other DNA sequences in the sample. This chain connects TRBV11-2 to TRBJ2-5; either TRBD1 or TRBD2 may supply D (5 bases each). The last part of the DNA fits TRBJ2-7 better; the J call may be wrong. This CDR3 is 14 amino acids long. Germline V gives CDR1 SGHAT, CDR2 FQNNGV. The CDR3 nucleotides are TGTGCCAGCAGCTTAGTGTCAGGGAGCTACGAGCAGTACTTC. Translation gives CASSLVSGSYEQYF.

The chain has TRBV19 and TRBJ2-7; TRBD2 matches at 9 bases. The CDR3 sequence is 16 residues long. V shed 1 base and J 7 bases; nucleotides not matched to a gene: 11. Germline V gene lookup returns CDR1 LNHDA and CDR2 SQIVND (reference sequence). Written as DNA, the CDR3 is TGTGCCAGTAGTATAGTATTCGGAGCGGGGGGTACGGAGCAGTACTTC. As protein: CASSIVFGAGGTEQYF. The variable domain in full, completed from reference TRBV19 and TRBJ2-7, reads DGGITQSPKYLFRKEGQNVTLSCEQNLNHDAMYWYRQDPGQGLRLIYYSQIVNDFQKGDIAEGYSVSREKKESFPLTVTSAQKNPTAFYLCASSIVFGAGGTEQYFGPGTRLTVT.

This chain joins TRBV28 and TRBJ1-3; D might be TRBD1 (6 bases). Per the germline V gene, CDR1 is MDHEN and CDR2 is SYDVKM. The CDR3 loop spans 18 amino acids. Trimming cost V 3 bases and J 8 bases, with 26 bases left between them. CDR3 in amino acids: CASSLWLGSGTREDTIYF. CDR3 DNA sequence: TGTGCCAGCAGTTTGTGGTTAGGGAGTGGGACACGAGAAGACACCATATATTTT.

In regard to this clone: This sample includes further DNA sequences coding for the same CDR3. The chain joins TRBV27 to TRBJ1-5, with a tentative D call TRBD1 (6 bases). V lost 0 bases to trimming and J lost 4 bases, with 7 bases between them. Germline loops: CDR1 MNHEY, CDR2 SMNVEV (reference sequence). The CDR3 is 14 residues long. CDR3 amino acids: CASSLSGGNQPQHF. The CDR3 coding sequence is TGTGCCAGCAGTTTATCAGGGGGAAATCAGCCCCAGCATTTT.

The genes are TRBV10-2 and TRBJ2-3; D is undetermined. V lost 2 bases to trimming and J lost 2 bases, with 8 bases between them. The V gene's germline CDR1 is WSHSY and CDR2 SAAADI. This CDR3 has 14 residues. For the CDR3, the DNA is TGCGCCAGCAGTGAGCTGACAAACACAGATACGCAGTATTTT. It translates to CASSELTNTDTQYF.

The genes are TRBV13 and TRBJ2-7; 9 bases agree with TRBD1. Trimming removed 1 base from V and 4 bases from J; junction bases left unmatched: 2. The length of the CDR3 is 14 residues. The germline V gene has CDR1 PRHDT and CDR2 FYEKMQ (reference sequence). The CDR3 DNA follows: TGTGCCAGCAGCTTAGAACAGGGGGCATACGAGCAGTACTTC. It is translated as CASSLEQGAYEQYF.

The chain is built from TRBV2 and TRBJ2-5; 9 bases fit TRBD2. The length of the CDR3 is 14 residues. Germline V lookup: CDR1 SNHLY, CDR2 FYNNEI. V trimming: 7 bases; J trimming: 1 base; junction bases outside the gene matches: 4. The CDR3, as DNA: TGTGCCAGCATCCTGACTAGCGGCCAAGAGACCCAGTACTTC. The encoded protein is CASILTSGQETQYF.

The rearrangement joins TRBV7-2 to TRBJ1-1, with no clear D. Per the germline V gene, CDR1 is SGHTA and CDR2 is FQGNSA. CDR3 length: 15 amino acids. The germline V and J ends were trimmed by 4 bases and 1 base, with 13 bases remaining between them. CDR3 protein: CASSWRPIRNTEAFF. The CDR3 nucleotides read TGTGCCAGCAGCTGGCGCCCGATTAGGAACACTGAAGCTTTCTTT.

The rearrangement uses TRBV4-1 and TRBJ1-3; D is unclear. Germline assignment: CDR1 MGHRA and CDR2 YSYEKL. Trimming removed 5 bases at V and 0 bases at J, with 17 bases between. This CDR3 region has 17 residues. DNA of the CDR3: TGCGCCAGCAGCTCGCTAGAGACTGGGTACTCTGGAAACACCATATATTTT. Translation: CASSSLETGYSGNTIYF.

V and J are TRBV5-6 and TRBJ2-2; tentative D call: TRBD1 (5 bases). The CDR3 is made up of 16 amino acids. The germline CDR1 and CDR2 sequences are SGHDT and YYEEEE. Trimming shortened V by 2 bases and J by 4 bases, and 15 bases separated the two germline ends. DNA for the CDR3: TGTGCCAGCAGCTTCTCAGGGCACTCCTCCACCGGGGAGCTGTTTTTT. Amino acids: CASSFSGHSSTGELFF.

A note on this clone: Other nucleotide sequences from this sample produce the same CDR3. In DNA, the CDR3 is TGTGCCTGGAGTGTCGGGGGAAGCACTGAAGCTTTCTTT. It encodes CAWSVGGSTEAFF. The V call is TRBV30, the J call TRBJ1-1, with TRBD1 as a possible D gene (5 bases). Trimming left V 0 bases short and J 4 bases short, with 9 bases between. Germline CDR1 is GTSNPN and CDR2 is SVGIG (reference sequence). The CDR3 loop spans 13 amino acids.

In DNA form, the CDR3 reads TGTGCCAGCAGCTTAGTGGTCATTGGGGCCTCTAACTATGGCTACACCTTC. It yields the protein CASSLVVIGASNYGYTF. The chain couples TRBV13 to TRBJ1-2; a possible D gene is TRBD1 (5 bases). The CDR3 loop spans 17 amino acids. V was pared by 1 base and J by 0 bases, with 15 bases between. Germline V CDR1 and CDR2: PRHDT, FYEKMQ (reference sequence).

This chain uses TRBV10-3 with TRBJ2-1; 9 bases are a match to TRBD1. Germline V CDR1 and CDR2: ENHRY, SYGVKD. This CDR3 comprises 14 residues. Germline trimming cut 5 bases from V and 3 bases from J; bases unmatched to any gene: 2. This chain's CDR3 is CAISRDRDYNEQFF. CDR3 nucleotides: TGTGCCATCAGTAGGGACAGGGACTACAATGAGCAGTTCTTC.

This clone was seen just once. This chain uses TRBV4-1 with TRBJ2-5; D perhaps matches TRBD2 (6 bases). Trimming removed 1 base from V and 2 bases from J, with 11 bases in between. CDR1 is MGHRA and CDR2 is YSYEKL in the germline V gene. This CDR3 has 15 amino acids. CDR3 DNA sequence: TGCGCCAGCAGCCAAGGAACGGAGGGACAAGAGACCCAGTACTTC. It is translated as CASSQGTEGQETQYF.

The chain uses TRBV11-2 and TRBJ2-7, with 10 bases matching TRBD2. CDR3 length: 15 amino acids. The V gene end was trimmed by 4 bases and the J gene end by 3 bases; junction bases not matched to a gene: 6. Germline-derived CDR1 and CDR2 are SGHAT and FQNNGV. The CDR3 here is CASSSWTSGDYEQYF. The CDR3 DNA is TGTGCCAGCAGCTCCTGGACTAGCGGAGACTACGAGCAGTACTTC.

This clone was observed a single time. J is TRBJ2-7 and V is TRBV4-3; the D gene could be TRBD1 or TRBD2 (5 bases each). Germline loops: CDR1 LGHNA, CDR2 YSLEER. There are 15 residues in the CDR3. Trimming stripped 0 bases from V and 2 bases from J, with 11 bases between. In DNA form, the CDR3 reads TGCGCCAGCAGCCAAGATTCGGGGCAGGCCTACGAGCAGTACTTC. This codes for CASSQDSGQAYEQYF.